This T cell receptor beta chain was captured in a study of OX40 agonist ivuxolimab in advanced cancers. The CDR3 is 15 residues long. Germline-derived CDR1 and CDR2 are SGDLS and YYNGEE. Generated by immunoSEQ multiplex PCR, the TCRdb table keeps only in-frame clones and is missing some. The table lists roughly 76,000 clones, approximately 90% of them singletons. The chain is built from TRBV9 and TRBJ2-5, with 9 bases identical to TRBD1. Gene TRBJ2-7 matches the end of the DNA better, so the J call may be wrong. The clonotype comes from an adult with an advanced solid tumor such as melanoma, head and neck, liver or kidney cancer. Here the sequenced sample was CD4+ or CD8+ T cells sorted from blood, taken in a trial of the OX40 agonist ivuxolimab. The CDR3 nucleotides read TGTGCCAGCAGCGTAAGAGGCACAGGGGGCGGCGAGCAGTACTTC. Translated: CASSVRGTGGGEQYF.